This T cell receptor beta chain was sequenced during a study of blood T cell repertoires in COVID-19. Study context: Samples came from the United States, Italy and Spain, spanning acute and convalescent COVID-19.

The germline V and J ends were trimmed by 3 bases and 7 bases, with 13 bases remaining between them. CDR1 is SGHNT and CDR2 is YYREEE in the germline V gene (reference sequence). The CDR3 sequence is 14 residues long. TCRdb's copy holds only in-frame clones and misses some; the assay was immunoSEQ multiplex PCR. The sample gives roughly 380,000 clones, roughly 87% of which show up once; 3.9% is in the top ten. The specimen sequenced was peripheral blood. The chain joins TRBV5-4 to TRBJ1-4, with TRBD1 as a possible D gene (6 bases). This sequence originates from an older woman with COVID-19, enrolled during active disease. The CDR3 loop is CASSSGQLGEKLFF. CDR3 sequence (DNA): TGTGCCAGCAGCTCGGGACAACTCGGTGAAAAACTGTTTTTT.